This T cell receptor beta chain stems from a study of shared clonotypes between healthy human individuals (dated by TCRdb to the early 2020s). Turning to the overall study: The cohort comprised two women and a few men aged 18 to 49 years. For each donor, CD4 naive and CD4 memory were each run on three plates, CD8 naive on two plates, and CD8 memory on one plate. Blood TCR repertoires of a handful of healthy adults were deeply sequenced to estimate repertoire size and the extent of clonotype sharing between individuals. Different laboratories and diverse techniques were used to prepare libraries and sequence TCR repertoires, to increase sequencing depth and limit assay-specific biases. Leukapheresis yielded between about 0.9 and 9.5 billion PBMCs per donor. Study-wide conclusions, independent of this receptor: Incomplete sequencing was indicated by rarefaction of sorted-subset datasets, despite the large sequencing depth. Pairwise subsampling led to the expectation that sequencing depth would affect the degree of clonotype sharing among donors. Sampling was restricted to blood, and TCR repertoires in tissues likely differ from the TCR repertoires found in blood. Because the study included only a small number of donors, the genetic and exposure-history diversity represented was limited. Naive subsets generally had larger estimated clonotype richness than memory subsets. Compared with non-shared clonotypes, clonotypes shared by all four sorted-subset donors had higher generation probabilities. Sharing across a few donors was observed for roughly 5.4% of naive CD4, 3% to 3.5% of naive CD8, about 2.3% of memory CD4, and roughly 0.4% of memory CD8 clonotypes.

The CDR3 spans 13 residues, from the cysteine through the phenylalanine. Only CDR3 DNA is held: 39 bases, read in frame from base 1. Deletion took 0 bases off V and 3 bases off J, with a span of 4 bases between the germline ends. CDR1 and CDR2 are read off the germline V gene as SGHAT and FQNNGV. Healthy HIV-negative adults with no recently reported acute infections or vaccinations were included as donors. Only Caucasian adults living in Nashville, Tennessee, USA were represented among the donors. CD4+ T cells were enriched through magnetic negative selection, after which naive cells were positively selected on CD45RA and the remaining negative fraction served as the memory subset. Blood was obtained by leukapheresis, after which PBMCs were separated by Ficoll-Histopaque density gradient centrifugation and cryopreserved in liquid nitrogen vapor phase. Analytical flow cytometry was used to check the purity and quantity of each magnetically sorted T cell population. From each sorted fraction, genomic DNA was isolated and quantified by UV absorbance on a Nanodrop 2000c.

Notes on this clone: This clone's antigen is unknown. Qualities for individual bases were not recorded, and no much larger clone is one base off. The sample contains more than one DNA sequence encoding this CDR3.

TCR CDR3 regions were amplified from genomic DNA by multiplex PCR using the deep immunoSEQ assay. Extracted genomic DNA from each cell subset was spread evenly across all wells of several immunoSEQ 96-well plates, with each plate serving as a replicate. For sorted subsets, each replicate PCR was loaded with approximately 190 ng genomic DNA, equivalent to about 30,000 T cell genomes. Purified libraries were quantified with a Qubit 3.0 fluorometer, sized on a Bioanalyzer 2100, and re-quantified with the KAPA Library Quantification kit. Every immunoSEQ 96-well plate was sequenced on a separate single-read 150-cycle Illumina NextSeq 550 flow cell. Regarding the original processing steps: The immunoSEQ output contained only junctional sequences without quality scores, so filtering could not match that applied to full-length reads. To assign V/J genes and CDR3, sequences were annotated using PyIR, a Python wrapper for IgBLAST v1.9, with IMGT germline references. Reads with weak V/J assignments (E-value above 1e-6), missing CDR3, stop codons, out-of-frame junctions, or ambiguous translated residues were removed. V3J clonotypes were defined as sequences sharing an identical inferred V gene, J gene, and CDR3 amino acid sequence. To compute the percentage overlap between repertoires, the number of shared unique clonotypes was divided by the size of the smaller repertoire. Repertoire richness was assessed with RTK rarefaction, the Chao1 estimator, and Recon v2.1 estimates of unobserved clonotypes. OLGA was used to compute generation probabilities for all TCRbeta clonotypes that the gDNA method yielded from a handful of donors. Entries here come from immuneACCESS through TCRdb and include only in-frame sequences with V and J called. Some clones fail to appear in such tables; in the studies checked, an unresolved V gene covers under half of the shortfall, and the cause of the remainder is unknown. V and J calls and clone size are given by that table; D and trimming were obtained from the DNA. The sample table records more than 1 million clones; approximately 80% of these occur just once. The top ten clones comprise more than 0.5% of the sample.

The source material was memory CD4+ T cells from PBMCs. What this sample's cell subset or site label stands for: CD45RA-negative fraction. The sequence came from a man aged 18 to 35 in good health. Some clones in this sample may be carry-over from other donors' samples. Recombination linked TRBV11-2 to TRBJ2-3; the D segment cannot be called with confidence. The CDR3 corresponds to CASSLDRTDTQYF. The bases read TGTGCCAGCAGCTTAGACCGGACAGATACGCAGTATTTT.